These T cell receptor beta chains were read from a single sample in a study of shared clonotypes between healthy human individuals. Generated by immunoSEQ multiplex PCR, the TCRdb table keeps only in-frame clones and is missing some. The top ten clones hold about 0.39% of a sample with millions of clones, 80% to 95% of them seen once. The specimen was naive CD4+ T cells from PBMCs. The receptors stem from a man younger than 35 in good health. Some clones in this sample may be carry-over from other donors' samples. The CDR3 runs from the conserved cysteine through the conserved F or W. The D gene is left open where the match is weak. The size entry is marked missing in some rows and otherwise reads once, few, many or a size class.

J gene,V gene,CDR3 length,D gene,clone size,CDR3 protein,CDR3 DNA
TRBJ2-7,TRBV30,18,.,.,CAWSVPLDMRGGSYEQYF,TGTGCCTGGAGTGTACCCCTAGATATGCGGGGTGGGAGCTACGAGCAGTACTTC
TRBJ1-1,TRBV18,15,.,.,CASSPRGVWDTEAFF,TGTGCCAGCTCACCGAGGGGGGTCTGGGACACTGAAGCTTTCTTT
TRBJ1-1,TRBV6-6,15,TRBD1,.,CASSSRTGKNTEAFF,TGTGCCAGCAGTTCCAGGACAGGGAAGAACACTGAAGCTTTCTTT
TRBJ1-1,TRBV29-1,13,.,few,CSVGGASNTEAFF,TGCAGCGTTGGTGGCGCCTCGAACACTGAAGCTTTCTTT
TRBJ1-2,TRBV7-2,12,TRBD1,.,CASSPQGYGYTF,TGTGCCAGCAGCCCACAGGGGTATGGCTACACCTTC
TRBJ2-5,TRBV7-2,14,.,.,CASSGSGRSETQYF,TGTGCCAGCAGCGGATCAGGGAGGTCGGAGACCCAGTACTTC
TRBJ2-5,TRBV4-2,15,.,.,CASSQEGVWQETQYF,TGTGCCAGCAGCCAAGAGGGGGTTTGGCAAGAGACCCAGTACTTC
TRBJ2-1,TRBV2,15,TRBD1,.,CASSEATGGHNEQFF,TGTGCCAGCAGTGAAGCGACAGGGGGGCACAATGAGCAGTTCTTC
TRBJ2-7,TRBV4-1,15,TRBD2,.,CASSQGLAGTYEQYF,TGCGCCAGCAGCCAAGGCCTAGCGGGAACCTACGAGCAGTACTTC
TRBJ2-5,TRBV5-1,14,.,.,CASSPSGGRETQYF,TGCGCCAGCAGCCCCAGCGGAGGACGAGAGACCCAGTACTTC
TRBJ2-3,TRBV18,16,.,.,CASSPIRSASTDTQYF,TGTGCCAGCTCACCAATCAGATCTGCTAGCACAGATACGCAGTATTTT
TRBJ2-1,TRBV11-2,14,.,.,CASSLVLTHNEQFF,TGTGCCAGCAGCTTAGTCTTGACACACAATGAGCAGTTCTTC
TRBJ1-5,TRBV5-4,13,.,.,CASSLEGGQPQHF,TGTGCCAGCAGCTTGGAGGGAGGCCAGCCCCAGCATTTT
TRBJ2-3,TRBV4-2,13,.,once,CASSQGGGDTQYF,TGTGCCAGCAGCCAAGGGGGGGGCGATACGCAGTATTTT
TRBJ2-3,TRBV5-4,13,.,.,CASSLGAPDTQYF,TGTGCCAGCAGCTTGGGAGCCCCCGATACGCAGTATTTT
TRBJ2-7,TRBV28,13,.,.,CASRMASYGEQYF,TGTGCCAGCAGGATGGCTAGTTACGGCGAGCAGTACTTC
TRBJ2-1,TRBV11-2,16,.,.,CASSSPDRLGGNEQFF,TGTGCCAGCAGCTCGCCCGACAGGCTCGGTGGGAATGAGCAGTTCTTC
TRBJ1-1,TRBV18,13,.,.,CASSQGLDTEAFF,TGTGCCAGCTCACAGGGTTTGGACACTGAAGCTTTCTTT
TRBJ2-5,TRBV6-5,14,TRBD2,.,CASSYSGGIETQYF,TGTGCCAGCAGTTACTCGGGAGGGATCGAGACCCAGTACTTC
TRBJ2-1,TRBV30,13,.,once,CAWTDEVHNEQFF,TGTGCCTGGACCGACGAGGTTCACAATGAGCAGTTCTTC
TRBJ2-1,TRBV28,16,.,.,CASSLWAGSSYNEQFF,TGTGCCAGCAGTCTCTGGGCAGGGAGCTCCTACAATGAGCAGTTCTTC
TRBJ2-2,TRBV13,15,TRBD2,.,CASSRGGWNTGELFF,TGTGCCAGCAGCCGGGGGGGATGGAACACCGGGGAGCTGTTTTTT
TRBJ2-7,TRBV28,11,.,once,CASSSLYEQYF,TGTGCCAGCAGTTCGTTATACGAGCAGTACTTC
TRBJ1-1,TRBV7-2,12,.,.,CASSGRGTEAFF,TGTGCCAGCAGCGGCAGGGGCACTGAAGCTTTCTTT
TRBJ1-1,TRBV4-1,18,.,.,CASSQKIVSSRADTEAFF,TGCGCCAGCAGTCAGAAAATAGTAAGTTCCAGGGCGGACACTGAAGCTTTCTTT
TRBJ2-1,TRBV6-6,16,.,.,CASSSRTADSYNEQFF,TGTGCCAGCAGTTCGAGGACAGCTGACTCCTACAATGAGCAGTTCTTC
TRBJ1-2,TRBV25-1,11,.,.,CASSSGYGYTF,TGTGCCAGCAGTTCAGGGTATGGCTACACCTTC
TRBJ2-2,TRBV5-1,15,.,.,CASTPTGGRVGELFF,TGCGCCAGCACCCCGACCGGGGGGCGCGTCGGGGAGCTGTTTTTT
TRBJ2-7,TRBV5-1,15,TRBD2,.,CASRQLAGGWGEQYF,TGCGCCAGCAGACAGCTAGCGGGAGGATGGGGCGAGCAGTACTTC
TRBJ2-1,TRBV4-2,15,.,.,CASSQPGLGRNEQFF,TGTGCCAGCAGCCAACCGGGGTTGGGGCGCAATGAGCAGTTCTTC
TRBJ2-1,TRBV18,17,TRBD1,.,CASSPGQTYSSYNEQFF,TGTGCCAGCTCACCGGGACAGACCTACAGCTCCTACAATGAGCAGTTCTTC
TRBJ2-7,TRBV28,13,.,once,CASSFQGKYEQYF,TGTGCCAGCAGTTTTCAGGGGAAGTACGAGCAGTACTTC
TRBJ1-1,TRBV18,14,.,.,CASSLGGRNTEAFF,TGTGCCAGCTCGCTTGGGGGGCGGAACACTGAAGCTTTCTTT
TRBJ1-2,TRBV27,12,.,.,CASSGGNYGYTF,TGTGCCAGCAGTGGAGGTAACTATGGCTACACCTTC
TRBJ2-7,TRBV13,14,TRBD2,.,CASRRGTSGYEQYF,TGTGCCAGCAGACGCGGGACTAGCGGTTACGAGCAGTACTTC
TRBJ2-3,TRBV6-5,16,.,.,CASSYSTASSTDTQYF,TGTGCCAGCAGTTACTCGACCGCTTCGTCCACAGATACGCAGTATTTT
TRBJ2-1,TRBV14,15,TRBD2,once,CASSQLGLAYNEQFF,TGTGCCAGCAGCCAATTAGGACTAGCTTACAATGAGCAGTTCTTC
TRBJ2-7,TRBV5-1,14,.,.,CASSPTEARYEQYF,TGCGCCAGCAGCCCCACTGAGGCCCGCTACGAGCAGTACTTC
TRBJ1-2,TRBV7-2,13,.,few,CASTPWAVYGYTF,TGTGCCAGCACCCCCTGGGCGGTCTATGGCTACACCTTC
TRBJ2-7,TRBV14,13,.,.,CASSLGITYEQYF,TGTGCCAGCAGCTTAGGAATTACGTACGAGCAGTACTTC
TRBJ1-3,TRBV7-3,15,.,.,CASSSQGGHGNTIYF,TGTGCCAGCAGCTCCCAGGGAGGACATGGAAACACCATATATTTT
TRBJ1-1,TRBV7-2,11,.,.,CASSLGTEAFF,TGTGCCAGCAGCTTAGGAACTGAAGCTTTCTTT
TRBJ2-7,TRBV14,16,TRBD1,.,CASSLIPGQGPYEQYF,TGTGCCAGCAGCCTAATCCCGGGACAGGGTCCCTACGAGCAGTACTTC
TRBJ1-2,TRBV7-2,15,TRBD1,.,CASSLDGTGGYGYTF,TGTGCCAGCAGCTTAGATGGGACAGGGGGATATGGCTACACCTTC
TRBJ1-4,TRBV27,13,.,.,CASSFTRTGKLFF,TGTGCCAGCAGTTTTACGAGGACGGGAAAACTGTTTTTT
TRBJ2-3,TRBV4-2,17,.,once,CASSQEGPSASTDTQYF,TGTGCCAGCAGCCAAGAGGGGCCGTCAGCGAGCACAGATACGCAGTATTTT
TRBJ2-7,TRBV7-7,16,.,.,CASSLTPAALAHEQYF,TGTGCCAGCAGCTTAACCCCGGCCGCCCTGGCCCACGAGCAGTACTTC
TRBJ1-3,TRBV19,15,.,.,CASSIPGSVGNTIYF,TGTGCCAGTAGTATTCCAGGGAGTGTTGGAAACACCATATATTTT
TRBJ1-5,TRBV10-3,16,.,.,CATMGGGTVIPETQHF,TGTGCCACCATGGGTGGTGGGACGGTCATCCCAGAGACCCAGCATTTT
TRBJ2-7,TRBV9,14,.,.,CASSASGSNYEQYF,TGTGCCAGCAGCGCTTCCGGGTCCAACTACGAGCAGTACTTC
TRBJ2-3,TRBV28,14,.,.,CASSSGVSTDTQYF,TGTGCCAGCAGTTCCGGCGTAAGCACAGATACGCAGTATTTT
TRBJ2-7,TRBV28,17,.,.,CASSDSRWGGNSYEQYF,TGTGCCAGCAGCGATTCAAGGTGGGGAGGAAACTCCTACGAGCAGTACTTC
TRBJ1-2,TRBV19,13,.,.,CASSTDRNYGYTF,TGTGCCAGTAGTACCGACAGGAACTATGGCTACACCTTC